This T cell receptor beta chain is from a study of identical twins. Notes on the study in general: In monozygotic twins, models underestimated the sharing of out-of-frame TCR alpha. Zero-insertion analyses were open to partial confounding by invariant MAIT and iNKT cells.

The V and J ends lost 3 bases and 3 bases respectively, with 14 bases between them. The V gene's germline CDR1 is GTSNPN and CDR2 SVGIG (reference sequence). The CDR3 covers 14 residues. This clonotype has more than one count but fewer than ten. Its target is not known. TCRdb re-called the 5' RACE reads through MiXCR, storing one row per CDR3 protein. The sample holds 570,000 or so distinct CDR3 sequences, approximately 9.6% seen once. In addition, the sample was reused for a study of yellow fever vaccine responses in identical twins.

Sequencing used PBMCs. This chain uses TRBV30 with TRBJ1-2, with a weak D call TRBD1 (5 bases). This TCR was recovered from a woman aged 18-29 years in good health. In DNA form, the CDR3 reads TGTGCCTGGAGCTATGGGGCTGGAGACTATGGCTACACCTTC. Encoded protein: CAWSYGAGDYGYTF.